One and the same sample provided the 25 T cell receptor beta chains below, sequenced in a study of cytotoxic CD8 clonotypes in ibrutinib-treated CLL. Measured with immunoSEQ multiplex PCR; TCRdb has only the in-frame clones, and not every one. The sample shows about 30,000 clones, around three fifths of them seen only once. The sequences come from PBMCs, collected before ibrutinib treatment. The receptors come from a human donor with chronic lymphocytic leukemia.

In its sample, this clone was seen once. V is TRBV5-1 and J is TRBJ2-7; 7 nucleotides align to TRBD2. V gave up 3 bases and J gave up 6 bases; unmatched junction bases: 9. CDR3 size: 14 residues. Germline CDR1 and CDR2: SGHRS and YFSETQ. CDR3 region: CASSWGTTPLEQYF. The CDR3 DNA reads as TGCGCCAGCAGCTGGGGGACTACGCCCCTCGAGCAGTACTTC.

The chain recombines TRBV27 with TRBJ2-7; D is unclear. V shed 6 bases and J shed 4 bases, with 10 bases lying between them. CDR3 length: 12 residues. Germline V gene sequence: CDR1 MNHEY, CDR2 SMNVEV (reference sequence). The CDR3 reads CASRVGLYEQYF. The CDR3 nucleotides read TGTGCCAGCAGGGTAGGTTTATACGAGCAGTACTTC.

V and J are TRBV6-5 and TRBJ1-4; the D is unclear. V lost 0 bases and J 8 bases, leaving 7 bases between the germline ends. This CDR3 spans 13 amino acids. The germline CDR1 and CDR2 sequences are MNHEY and SVGAGI. DNA for the CDR3: TGTGCCAGCAGTTACTCGACCGCGGAAAAACTGTTTTTT. Translated: CASSYSTAEKLFF.

The chain couples TRBV25-1 to TRBJ2-7; TRBD1 matches 8 bases. V lost 6 bases and J lost 0; bases outside the gene matches: 10. CDR1 and CDR2 (germline): MGHDK, SYGVNS. The CDR3 consists of 16 residues. The CDR3 nucleotides are TGTGCCAGCAGCCCTTCAGGGGGCGCCCACTCCTACGAGCAGTACTTC. Translated, it gives CASSPSGGAHSYEQYF.

The genes are TRBV27 and TRBJ2-3, with 8 bases aligning to TRBD1. This CDR3 has 13 amino acids. Germline assignment: CDR1 MNHEY and CDR2 SMNVEV (reference sequence). With V trimmed by 6 bases and J by 4 bases, 3 bases remained unmatched. CDR3 in amino acids: CASRTGVSDTQYF. DNA for the CDR3: TGTGCCAGCAGGACAGGGGTGTCAGATACGCAGTATTTT.

The V gene is TRBV30, the J gene TRBJ1-1; D might be TRBD1 (5 bases). CDR3 length: 15 amino acids. V was shortened by 5 bases and J by 5 bases, with 21 bases between the two germline ends. From germline, CDR1 is GTSNPN and CDR2 SVGIG (reference sequence). CDR3 nucleotides: TGTGCCTGGGGCGGGCAGGGCGGTATGGGGACTGAAGCTTTCTTT. Protein product: CAWGGQGGMGTEAFF.

The gene calls are TRBV4-2 and TRBJ2-3; TRBD1 matches at 10 bases. In germline, CDR1 is LGHNA, CDR2 YNFKEQ. This CDR3 region has 17 residues. V shed 1 base and J 8 bases; nucleotides not matched to a gene: 12. The CDR3 DNA is TGTGCCAGCAGCCAAGCCACCCTGGGACAGGGGTTGAGTACGCAGTATTTT. Its protein product is CASSQATLGQGLSTQYF.

The J gene is TRBJ1-1, the V gene TRBV2; 9 bases line up with TRBD1. Germline loops: CDR1 SNHLY, CDR2 FYNNEI. The CDR3 totals 14 residues. V shed 8 bases and J 3 bases; nucleotides not matched to a gene: 7. CDR3 protein: CASRSGQGYTEAFF. In DNA, the CDR3 is TGTGCCAGCCGTAGCGGACAGGGGTACACTGAAGCTTTCTTT.

J is TRBJ2-5 and V is TRBV28, with D perhaps being TRBD1 or TRBD2 (6 bases each). The CDR3 runs 15 residues. Germline lookup yields CDR1 MDHEN and CDR2 SYDVKM. V was shortened by 5 bases and J by 4 bases, with 17 bases between the two germline ends. The CDR3 DNA follows: TGTGCCAGCAGTAAAGAGACGGGGGCTAGAGAGACCCAGTACTTC. It specifies CASSKETGARETQYF.

CDR3 sequence (DNA): TGTGCCAGCAGCTTAGATTTGGCTAGCGGGAGGGCCGGGGAGCAGTTCTTC. This codes for CASSLDLASGRAGEQFF. The chain links TRBV11-2 to TRBJ2-1; 12 bases fit TRBD2. The V gene end was trimmed by 0 bases and the J gene end by 10 bases; junction bases not matched to a gene: 10. Germline CDR1 SGHAT, CDR2 FQNNGV. The CDR3 covers 17 residues.

The chain uses TRBV6-1 and TRBJ1-4; possible D gene TRBD1, 6 bases. There are 14 residues in the CDR3. Germline V gene data show CDR1 as MNHNS and CDR2 as SASEGT. V gave up 7 bases and J gave up 8 bases, with 17 bases separating them. CDR3 DNA: TGTGCCAGCACCCCCGGGGACAAGGGGGAAAAACTGTTTTTT. This encodes CASTPGDKGEKLFF.

The sample holds a few counts of this clone. The V call is TRBV14, the J call TRBJ2-7, with D unresolved. V lost 1 base, J lost 4 bases, and 8 bases lay in between. CDR1 and CDR2 (germline): SGHDN, FVKESK. This CDR3 has 13 residues. The CDR3 here is CASSQATLYEQYF. For the CDR3, the DNA is TGTGCCAGCAGCCAAGCTACGCTATACGAGCAGTACTTC.

This clone is categorized as large. V usage is TRBV2 and J usage is TRBJ1-2, with D uncertain. The V end was cut by 6 bases, the J end by 4 bases, with 15 bases between. CDR1 and CDR2 (germline): SNHLY, FYNNEI. The CDR3 consists of 14 residues. CDR3 in amino acids: CASRRTHGSYGYTF. The CDR3 region has the DNA TGTGCCAGCAGGAGGACCCACGGAAGCTATGGCTACACCTTC.

This clone was observed a handful of times. V and J are TRBV7-9 and TRBJ2-5; 12 nucleotides match TRBD1. This CDR3 comprises 15 residues. The V gene's germline CDR1 is SEHNR and CDR2 FQNEAQ (reference sequence). V was clipped by 3 bases and J by 5 bases; unmatched bases: 4. CDR3 sequence: CASSFGTGGAETQYF. CDR3 DNA sequence: TGTGCCAGCAGCTTTGGGACAGGGGGCGCGGAGACCCAGTACTTC.

The rearrangement links TRBV5-4 to TRBJ2-1; TRBD2 matches at 10 bases. Germline V gene sequence: CDR1 SGHNT, CDR2 YYREEE (reference sequence). The CDR3 runs to 14 residues. Trimming removed 3 bases from V and 9 bases from J; junction bases left unmatched: 6. In nucleotides, the CDR3 is TGTGCCAGCAGCTGGGCCCGGACTAGCGGTGAGCAGTTCTTC. Its translation: CASSWARTSGEQFF.

This clone was recorded a few times. The rearrangement uses TRBV2 and TRBJ2-7; 8 positions match TRBD2. V shed 4 bases, J shed 3 bases, and the junction held 8 bases outside the gene matches. This CDR3 comprises 15 residues. From germline, CDR1 is SNHLY and CDR2 FYNNEI. The CDR3, as DNA: TGTGCCAGCAGTGTTTCCGGCGGGGGGTTCTACGAGCAGTACTTC. As protein: CASSVSGGGFYEQYF.

This chain connects TRBV5-4 to TRBJ1-2; D is perhaps TRBD1 (5 bases). The V gene's germline CDR1 is SGHNT and CDR2 YYREEE (reference sequence). This CDR3 comprises 15 residues. The V end lost 0 bases, the J end lost 4 bases, and 13 bases lay between the germline ends. The CDR3 protein is CASSLGQGGIYGYTF. CDR3 nucleotides: TGTGCCAGCAGCTTGGGCCAGGGAGGAATCTATGGCTACACCTTC.

This rearrangement joins TRBV7-2 to TRBJ2-5; D is uncertain. Germline CDR1 SGHTA, CDR2 FQGNSA. CDR3 length: 14 amino acids. Trimming took 2 bases from V and 0 from J, leaving 7 bases between them. Here the CDR3 reads CASSLFPHQETQYF. As DNA, the CDR3 is TGTGCCAGCAGCTTATTTCCACACCAAGAGACCCAGTACTTC.

V is TRBV14 and J is TRBJ1-1; D is uncertain. The CDR3 spans 14 residues. Germline V gene sequence: CDR1 SGHDN, CDR2 FVKESK. Between the trimmed V and J ends, which lost 8 bases and 0 bases, there was a span of 13 bases. The CDR3 region is CASSWEGLNTEAFF. The CDR3 region has the DNA TGTGCCAGCTCATGGGAGGGATTGAACACTGAAGCTTTCTTT.

The gene calls are TRBV5-1 and TRBJ2-3; a weak D match, TRBD1 (5 bases). The CDR3 sequence is 14 residues long. The germline V and J ends were trimmed by 0 bases and 2 bases, with 7 bases remaining between them. CDR1 and CDR2 (germline): SGHRS, YFSETQ. The CDR3 reads CASSLEGLTDTQYF. CDR3 DNA sequence: TGCGCCAGCAGCTTGGAGGGGCTCACAGATACGCAGTATTTT.

This clone was observed a handful of times. This chain joins TRBV28 and TRBJ2-1, with 9 bases identical to TRBD2. The trim removed 1 base at V and 5 bases at J, leaving 6 bases unmatched. Germline V CDR1 and CDR2: MDHEN, SYDVKM. The CDR3 is 16 residues long. CDR3 DNA: TGTGCCAGCAGTTTATCCTCGACTAGCGGTCACAATGAGCAGTTCTTC. This gives the protein CASSLSSTSGHNEQFF.

The chain is built from TRBV18 and TRBJ2-2; 7 bases are shared with TRBD2. Per germline, CDR1 KGHSH and CDR2 LQKENI. J lost 0 bases, V lost 2 bases, and 3 bases had no gene match. The CDR3 contains 16 residues. The CDR3 DNA reads as TGTGCCAGCTCACCATCCGCGGGGGCGAACACCGGGGAGCTGTTTTTT. This sequence encodes CASSPSAGANTGELFF.

V is TRBV7-9 and J is TRBJ2-5; TRBD1 agrees at 7 bases. From germline, CDR1 is SEHNR and CDR2 FQNEAQ (reference sequence). V dropped 5 bases and J dropped 1; count of bases not matched to a gene: 10. This CDR3 region has 16 residues. CDR3 region: CASSPYRAGGQETQYF. In DNA, the CDR3 is TGTGCCAGCAGCCCCTATCGGGCAGGGGGCCAAGAGACCCAGTACTTC.

By share, this clone counts as medium-sized. This sequence joins TRBV7-9 and TRBJ2-1, with D perhaps being TRBD1 or TRBD2 (5 bases each). The CDR3 runs 16 residues. Between the trimmed V and J ends, which lost 5 bases and 1 base, there was a span of 15 bases. Germline CDR1 reads SEHNR; CDR2 reads FQNEAQ (reference sequence). The CDR3 loop reads CASSPTSGASYNEQFF. For the CDR3, the DNA is TGTGCCAGCAGCCCCACGTCCGGGGCTTCCTACAATGAGCAGTTCTTC.

DNA for the CDR3: TGTGCCAGCAAACGACAGAACTCTGGAAACACCATATATTTT. This translates into CASKRQNSGNTIYF. The chain couples TRBV6-1 to TRBJ1-3, with a weak D call TRBD1 (5 bases). This CDR3 contains 14 residues. Per germline, CDR1 MNHNS and CDR2 SASEGT. Trimming took 7 bases from V and 0 from J, leaving 10 bases between them.